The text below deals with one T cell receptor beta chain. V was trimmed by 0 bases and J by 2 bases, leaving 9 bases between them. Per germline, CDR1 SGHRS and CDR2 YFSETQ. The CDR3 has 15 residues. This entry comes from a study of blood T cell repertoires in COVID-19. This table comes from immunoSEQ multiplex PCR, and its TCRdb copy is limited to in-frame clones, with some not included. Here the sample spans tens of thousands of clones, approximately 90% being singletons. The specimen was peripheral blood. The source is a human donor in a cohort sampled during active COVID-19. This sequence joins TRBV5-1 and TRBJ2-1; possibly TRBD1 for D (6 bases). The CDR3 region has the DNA TGCGCCAGCAGCTTGGAAGGGACAACCTACAATGAGCAGTTCTTC. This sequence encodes CASSLEGTTYNEQFF.